This T cell receptor (beta chain) was obtained from a study of cytomegalovirus exposure and HLA in healthy donors. Looking at the study overall: From donors who were HLA-typed, an early data release held 75 million to 85 million unique TCRs. Study-wide points: In an earlier analysis, most TCR beta V segments were productive about 87% or about 30% of the time.

This PCR relied on a set of 60 Vbeta primers and 13 Jbeta primers. Clones were sequenced by immunoSEQ multiplex PCR, and TCRdb holds only the in-frame ones, with some missing. This sample has tens of thousands of clones, with roughly four fifths found just once. About this clone: As yet, its antigen is unknown.

CDR1 is MNHEY, CDR2 SVGAGI, per germline. With 4 bases removed from V and 3 bases from J, the gap between germline ends came to 12 bases. This CDR3 has 14 residues. The specimen was PBMCs. This receptor was obtained from a man aged 45-60 years in good health and CMV-seronegative. V is TRBV6-5 and J is TRBJ1-1; D remains unclear. CDR3 sequence: CASSSPRWDTEAFF. The CDR3 DNA reads as TGTGCCAGCAGTTCTCCTAGGTGGGACACTGAAGCTTTCTTT.